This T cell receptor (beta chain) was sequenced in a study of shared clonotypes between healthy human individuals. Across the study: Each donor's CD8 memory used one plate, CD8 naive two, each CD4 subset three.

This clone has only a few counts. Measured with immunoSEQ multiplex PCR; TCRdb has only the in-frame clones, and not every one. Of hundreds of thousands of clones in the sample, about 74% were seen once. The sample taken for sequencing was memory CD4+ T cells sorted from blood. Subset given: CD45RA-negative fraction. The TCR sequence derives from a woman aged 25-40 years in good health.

The CDR3 DNA reads as TGTGCCAGCAGGTACAAAGGGGGCTCTAACTATGGCTACACCTTC. As protein: CASRYKGGSNYGYTF. V and J are TRBV21-1 and TRBJ1-2; the table names TRBD1, a call not compared with the DNA. TRBV21-1 counts as a pseudogene. CDR3 length: 15 amino acids.